The TCR beta chain described here comes from a study of cytomegalovirus exposure and HLA in healthy donors (dated by TCRdb to about 2017). Broadly, across the study: The 500 to 700 repertoires of the first cohort and the 120 validation repertoires were produced on the same platform, according to a later analysis. The study aimed to test whether signatures of past pathogen exposure could be identified by cataloging public T cell receptors. Along with the approximately 620-subject first cohort, a separate validation cohort of over 90 different subjects was used. The study combined high-throughput TCR immunosequencing, statistical association of individual TCRs with disease status, and machine learning to predict cytomegalovirus infection status.

A remark on this clone: What this receptor recognizes is not known. Nothing much larger sits one base from this clone, and base qualities are not available.

What the work shows at the level of the full study, not this receptor alone: In vitro tests confirmed that three of the cytomegalovirus-associated TCR beta chains recognize cytomegalovirus antigens. Across donors, most TCR sequences were observed very rarely, whereas some public TCRs were present in many individuals. It was suggested by the authors that the approach could potentially be generalized to other disease states and immunological phenotypes. The validation cohort had no HLA typing available for a later analysis, so co-occurrence within that cohort was assessed over all 130 or so repertoires. Of the cluster scores, 85% to 95% were above 0 in a later analysis, which found that TCRs clustered in the first cohort also tended to co-occur in the 95 to 150 validation repertoires. The classifier was reported to diagnose cytomegalovirus status with high specificity and sensitivity in both the original cohort and the validation cohort. The study listed 164 TCR beta chains as associated with cytomegalovirus.

Separate from the approximately 700-subject first cohort, the validation cohort of 95 to 150 subjects was the group to which the donors belonged. Library prep was done by the immunoSEQ multiplex PCR assay. The paper's processing steps were these. A statistical classification framework was developed to diagnose cytomegalovirus status using the catalog of TCR beta chain sequences. TCRdb obtained this table from immuneACCESS and retained in-frame rearrangements with V and J assigned. These tables miss some clones; where compared with another copy, unresolved V genes account for less than half of the shortfall, and the remainder is unexplained. V and J calls and clone size are as listed in that table; D and trimming were resolved from the DNA. Recorded for this sample are 260,000 or so clones; less than 95% of them occurred a single time. The ten largest clones represent approximately 3.1% of the sample.

Sample: PBMCs. This clonotype was sampled from a woman in her twenties or thirties in good health and CMV-seronegative.

The DNA reads TGTGCCAGCAGTCTGGGGGGCAGGGTTGGCTACACCTTC. Its product reads: CASSLGGRVGYTF. The chain joins TRBV7-2 to TRBJ1-2; TRBD1 is a weak D gene call, 6 bases matching. The CDR3 measures 13 amino acids from cysteine to phenylalanine. Solely the CDR3 DNA is kept, with 39 bases framed from the first base. The germline V gene yields SGHTA for CDR1 and FQGNSA for CDR2. V and J lose 6 bases and 7 bases, and a span of 15 bases separates them.